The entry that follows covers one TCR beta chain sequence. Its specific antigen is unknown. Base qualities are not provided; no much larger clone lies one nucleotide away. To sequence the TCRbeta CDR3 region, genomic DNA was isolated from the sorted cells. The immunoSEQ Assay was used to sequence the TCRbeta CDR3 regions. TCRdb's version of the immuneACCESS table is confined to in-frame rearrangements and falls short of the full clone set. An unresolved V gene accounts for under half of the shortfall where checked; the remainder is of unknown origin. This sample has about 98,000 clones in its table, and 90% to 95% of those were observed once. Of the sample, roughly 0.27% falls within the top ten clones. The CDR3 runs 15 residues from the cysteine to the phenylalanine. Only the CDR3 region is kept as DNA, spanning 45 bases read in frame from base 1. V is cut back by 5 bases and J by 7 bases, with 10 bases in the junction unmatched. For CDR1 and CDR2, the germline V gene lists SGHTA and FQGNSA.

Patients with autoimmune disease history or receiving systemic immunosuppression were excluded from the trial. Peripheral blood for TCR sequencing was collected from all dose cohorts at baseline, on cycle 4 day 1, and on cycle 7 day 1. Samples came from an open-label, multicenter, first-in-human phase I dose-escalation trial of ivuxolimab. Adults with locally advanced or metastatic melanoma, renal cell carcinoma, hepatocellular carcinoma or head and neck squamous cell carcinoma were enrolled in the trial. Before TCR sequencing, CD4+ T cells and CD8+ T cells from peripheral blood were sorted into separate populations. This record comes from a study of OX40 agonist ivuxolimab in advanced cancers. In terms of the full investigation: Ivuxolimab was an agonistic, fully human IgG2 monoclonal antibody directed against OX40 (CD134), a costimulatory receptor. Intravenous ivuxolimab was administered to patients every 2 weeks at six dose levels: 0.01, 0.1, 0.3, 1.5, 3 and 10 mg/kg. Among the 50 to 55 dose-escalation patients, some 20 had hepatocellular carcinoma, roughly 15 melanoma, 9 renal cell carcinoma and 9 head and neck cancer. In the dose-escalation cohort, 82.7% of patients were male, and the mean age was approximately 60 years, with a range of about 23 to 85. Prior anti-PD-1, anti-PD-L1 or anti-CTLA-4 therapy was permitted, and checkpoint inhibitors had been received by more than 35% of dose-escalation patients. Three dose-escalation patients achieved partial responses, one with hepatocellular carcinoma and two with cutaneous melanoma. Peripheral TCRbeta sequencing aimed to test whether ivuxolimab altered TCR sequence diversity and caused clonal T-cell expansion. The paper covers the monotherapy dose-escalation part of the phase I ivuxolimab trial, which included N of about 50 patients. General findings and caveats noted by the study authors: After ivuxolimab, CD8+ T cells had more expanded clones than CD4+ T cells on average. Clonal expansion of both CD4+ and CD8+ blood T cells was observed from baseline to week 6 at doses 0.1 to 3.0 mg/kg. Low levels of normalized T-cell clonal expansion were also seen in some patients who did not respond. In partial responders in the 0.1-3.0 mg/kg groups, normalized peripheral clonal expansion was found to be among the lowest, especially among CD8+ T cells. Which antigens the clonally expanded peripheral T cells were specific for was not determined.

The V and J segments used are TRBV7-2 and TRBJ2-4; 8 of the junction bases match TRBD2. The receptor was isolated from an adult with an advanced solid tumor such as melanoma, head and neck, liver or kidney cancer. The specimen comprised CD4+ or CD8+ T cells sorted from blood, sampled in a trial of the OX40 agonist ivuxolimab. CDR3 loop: CASSVFSGNGNIQYF. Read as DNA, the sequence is TGTGCCAGCAGCGTATTTAGCGGGAATGGCAACATTCAGTACTTC.